These 7 T cell receptor beta chains originate from one sample sequenced in a study of OX40 agonist ivuxolimab in advanced cancers. Assay: immunoSEQ multiplex PCR; the TCRdb copy retains only in-frame clones and omits some. This table has over 30,000 clones, nearly 95% appearing once. The sample in question was CD4+ or CD8+ T cells sorted from blood, obtained in a trial of the OX40 agonist ivuxolimab. Receptors were obtained from an adult with an advanced solid tumor such as melanoma, head and neck, liver or kidney cancer.

The J gene is TRBJ2-7, the V gene TRBV7-2; the D gene could be TRBD1 or TRBD2 (6 bases each). Germline assignment: CDR1 SGHTA and CDR2 FQGNSA. Trimming removed 0 bases at V and 2 bases at J, with 29 bases between. This CDR3 contains 21 residues. As DNA, the CDR3 is TGTGCCAGCAGCTTAGCGGTGGGGCAGGGGACCTCTCGGGCTAGCGCCTACGAGCAGTACTTC. This gives the protein CASSLAVGQGTSRASAYEQYF.

V is TRBV2 and J is TRBJ2-5, with D hard to call. Germline values: CDR1 SNHLY, CDR2 FYNNEI. CDR3 length equals 15 residues. V was clipped by 3 bases and J by 3 bases, with 14 bases between them. This CDR3 is CASSDEVGNEETQYF. The CDR3 DNA sequence: TGTGCCAGCAGTGATGAGGTGGGAAACGAAGAGACCCAGTACTTC.

The chain combines TRBV28 with TRBJ2-3; 10 positions match TRBD1. V shed 6 bases and J 3 bases; nucleotides not matched to a gene: 6. CDR3 length: 15 residues. Germline CDR1 and CDR2: MDHEN and SYDVKM. CDR3 amino acids: CASSSPGQGTDTQYF. The CDR3, as DNA: TGTGCCAGCAGCTCGCCGGGACAGGGGACAGATACGCAGTATTTT.

The chain is built from TRBV11-1 and TRBJ2-1, with 14 bases that match TRBD2. V gave up 7 bases and J gave up 4 bases; unmatched junction bases: 9. CDR1 and CDR2 from the germline V gene are SGHAT and FQDESV (reference sequence). The CDR3 length is 17 residues. CDR3 sequence: CASTRTSGRFLYNEQFF. The CDR3 DNA is TGTGCCAGCACCCGGACTAGCGGGAGGTTTCTTTACAATGAGCAGTTCTTC. Full variable domain (missing parts from reference TRBV11-1 and TRBJ2-1): EAEVAQSPRYKITEKSQAVAFWCDPISGHATLYWYRQILGQGPELLVQFQDESVVDDSQLPKDRFSAERLKGVDSTLKIQPAELGDSAMYLCASTRTSGRFLYNEQFFGPGTRLTVL.

V usage is TRBV7-6 and J usage is TRBJ1-1; TRBD1 matches 9 bases. V shed 4 bases and J 0 bases; nucleotides not matched to a gene: 12. Germline V lookup: CDR1 SGHVS, CDR2 FNYEAQ. The CDR3 loop spans 18 amino acids. CDR3 region: CASSSHRDRVEMNTEAFF. DNA of the CDR3: TGTGCCAGCAGCTCGCACAGGGACAGGGTGGAGATGAACACTGAAGCTTTCTTT. Filled out from reference TRBV7-6 and TRBJ1-1, the complete variable domain reads GAGVSQSPRYKVTKRGQDVALRCDPISGHVSLYWYRQALGQGPEFLTYFNYEAQQDKSGLPNDRFSAERPEGSISTLTIQRTEQRDSAMYRCASSSHRDRVEMNTEAFFGQGTRLTVV.

This chain links TRBV27 with TRBJ2-7; TRBD1 might be the D (6 bases). In germline, CDR1 is MNHEY, CDR2 SMNVEV (reference sequence). V dropped 7 bases and J dropped 4 bases, with 29 bases sitting between them. The CDR3 runs 18 residues. CDR3 sequence: CASKRKVDSRLRPYEQYF. The CDR3 nucleotides read TGTGCCAGCAAGCGAAAAGTGGACAGTCGCCTTCGCCCGTACGAGCAGTACTTC.

This sequence joins TRBV30 and TRBJ2-3; the D gene could be TRBD1 or TRBD2 (6 bases each). The CDR3 is 14 amino acids. Germline CDR1 reads GTSNPN; CDR2 reads SVGIG (reference sequence). V was trimmed by 3 bases and J by 2 bases, leaving 12 bases between them. The CDR3 reads CAWRGGHVTDTQYF. The CDR3 bases are TGTGCCTGGAGGGGGGGCCACGTCACAGATACGCAGTATTTT.